Listed below are T cell receptor beta chains from one sample, sequenced in a study of PD-L1 blockade in urothelial cancer. The assay was immunoSEQ multiplex PCR, and TCRdb's table has in-frame clones only and misses some. The table has around 62,000 clones, roughly 90% seen once; the top ten hold about 11%. Here the sequenced sample was PBMCs, taken around atezolizumab (anti-PD-L1) treatment. These receptor sequences come from a man aged 60 to 69 with urothelial cancer. Each CDR3 is given with its conserved first and last residue. Fields, in order: clone size, J gene, V gene, D gene, CDR3 protein, CDR3 DNA. The D gene is left open where the match is weak. The size entry is marked missing in some rows and otherwise reads once, few, many or a size class.

>NA|TRBJ1-2|TRBV27|TRBD1
CASSLLGQGDEGYTF
TGTGCCAGCAGTTTATTAGGACAGGGGGATGAGGGCTACACCTTC
>NA|TRBJ1-1|TRBV19|NA
CASINTERNTEAFF
TGTGCCAGTATTAATACAGAAAGGAACACTGAAGCTTTCTTT
>NA|TRBJ2-5|TRBV27|NA
CASSFRQSQETQYF
TGTGCCAGCAGCTTTCGACAAAGTCAAGAGACCCAGTACTTC
>NA|TRBJ1-5|TRBV5-8|NA
CASSLQASNQPQHF
TGTGCCAGCAGCTTGCAGGCAAGCAATCAGCCCCAGCATTTT
>NA|TRBJ1-1|TRBV2|TRBD1
CATRGTESNTEAFF
TGTGCCACCAGGGGGACAGAATCGAACACTGAAGCTTTCTTT
>NA|TRBJ2-1|TRBV4-3|TRBD2
CASSQDLATSSEQFF
TGCGCCAGCAGCCAAGATCTGGCGACTAGCTCTGAGCAGTTCTTC
>NA|TRBJ1-2|TRBV5-1|NA
CASSLSQGNYGYTF
TGCGCCAGCAGCTTGTCGCAGGGGAACTATGGCTACACCTTC
>few|TRBJ1-2|TRBV7-3|NA
CASSPAGGETLGRDGYTF
TGTGCCAGCAGCCCAGCCGGTGGGGAGACCCTAGGACGGGATGGCTACACCTTC
>NA|TRBJ2-2|TRBV11-3|TRBD2
CASSLVGGGTGELFF
TGTGCCAGCAGCTTAGTCGGGGGAGGGACCGGGGAGCTGTTTTTT
>NA|TRBJ2-7|TRBV6-4|TRBD1
CASSVTTGPYEQYF
TGTGCCAGCAGTGTTACGACAGGGCCGTACGAGCAGTACTTC
>NA|TRBJ2-7|TRBV19|NA
CASSMQGGYEQYF
TGTGCCAGTAGTATGCAGGGGGGCTACGAGCAGTACTTC
>NA|TRBJ2-1|TRBV7-7|NA
CASSGSGNEQFF
TGTGCTAGCAGCGGCTCAGGGAATGAGCAGTTCTTC
>NA|TRBJ1-4|TRBV2|NA
CASIRGAIANEKLFF
TGTGCCAGCATCAGGGGAGCTATAGCTAATGAAAAACTGTTTTTT
>NA|TRBJ2-3|TRBV11-2|TRBD2
CASSLTSGRAFSRSDTQYF
TGTGCCAGCAGCCTGACTAGCGGGAGGGCCTTTTCTCGATCAGATACGCAGTATTTT
>NA|TRBJ1-1|TRBV7-8|NA
CASSAVGGASEAFF
TGTGCCAGCAGTGCCGTTGGGGGCGCGTCTGAAGCTTTCTTT
>NA|TRBJ1-6|TRBV30|TRBD1
CAWRRDRDNSPLHF
TGTGCCTGGAGGCGGGACAGGGATAATTCACCCCTCCACTTT
>NA|TRBJ2-2|TRBV29-1|TRBD1
CSGTGDTGELFF
TGCAGCGGGACAGGGGACACCGGGGAGCTGTTTTTT
>NA|TRBJ1-2|TRBV15|NA
CATSSLESNYGYTF
TGTGCCACCAGCTCTTTGGAGTCCAACTATGGCTACACCTTC
>NA|TRBJ1-5|TRBV15|NA
CATSRSGDSYNQPQHF
TGTGCCACCAGCAGATCCGGAGACAGCTACAATCAGCCCCAGCATTTT
>NA|TRBJ1-1|TRBV11-1|TRBD1
CASSPIRQGRNTEAFF
TGTGCCAGCAGCCCGATCCGACAGGGCAGGAACACTGAAGCTTTCTTT
>few|TRBJ2-1|TRBV5-1|TRBD2
CASSFTASGSDEQFF
TGCGCCAGCAGCTTCACCGCTAGCGGGAGCGATGAGCAGTTCTTC
>NA|TRBJ1-6|TRBV5-1|NA
CASSRDTRLPLHF
TGCGCCAGCAGCCGGGACACCCGACTCCCCCTCCACTTT
>few|TRBJ1-5|TRBV30|TRBD1
CAWSRDRGYQPQHF
TGTGCCTGGAGTCGGGACAGGGGTTATCAGCCCCAGCATTTT